Presented here are 2 T cell receptor beta chains from one specimen sequenced in a study of tumor and adjacent non-tumor tissue in lung cancer. The template was RNA from unsorted bulk tissue. Three rounds of nested PCR, following a modified ARM-PCR protocol, produced the TCRbeta library. MiXCR, run by TCRdb on the multiplex PCR reads, gives a single entry per CDR3 protein. The sample lists 200,000 to 250,000 distinct CDR3 sequences; about 76% were seen once. Specimen: lung tumor tissue. These receptors came from a man aged 55 to 70 with non-small cell lung cancer.

This clonotype was seen only once. This CDR3 reads CVNLREQSYGYTF. In DNA, the CDR3 is TGTGTCAACTTGAGGGAGCAGAGTTATGGCTACACCTTC. The chain links TRBV6-1 to TRBJ1-2; D not resolved. Germline CDR1 reads MNHNS; CDR2 reads SASEGT. CDR3 length equals 13 residues.

This clonotype appeared a few times. The gene calls are TRBV12-3 or TRBV12-4 and TRBJ1-6, with 10 bases that match TRBD1. The ends lost 3 bases at V and 7 bases at J; junction bases unmatched: 6. The CDR3 runs to 16 residues. CDR3 sequence: CASSLGQGRENSPLHF. CDR3 DNA: TGTGCCAGCAGTTTGGGACAGGGGAGAGAAAATTCACCCCTCCACTTT.